The 25 T cell receptor beta chains below were found in one sample sequenced in a study of a mutant IDH1 vaccine in newly diagnosed glioma. The sample's time point: week 35, safety follow-up. Doses of 300 ug of mutant IDH1 20-mer peptide were given with topical imiquimod. What these receptors recognize is not known. Produced via immunoSEQ multiplex PCR; TCRdb's table is partial and in-frame only. Among about 48,000 clones listed, about 82% were seen once. Material: PBMCs, obtained from a glioma patient whose treatment included an IDH1 peptide vaccine. These receptors originate from a man aged 35-49 years with glioma.

The V gene is TRBV18, the J gene TRBJ1-1, with 9 bases identical to TRBD1. J gave up 5 bases and V 10 bases, and 8 bases lay outside the gene matches. Germline CDR1 reads KGHSH; CDR2 reads LQKENI. The CDR3 sequence is 13 residues long. The CDR3 sequence: CANRQGEGTEAFF. CDR3 DNA sequence: TGTGCCAACCGACAGGGGGAGGGGACTGAAGCTTTCTTT.

The chain joins TRBV19 to TRBJ2-3; 7 nucleotides line up with TRBD1. Germline-derived CDR1 and CDR2 are LNHDA and SQIVND (reference sequence). V shed 0 bases, J shed 1 base, and the junction held 4 bases outside the gene matches. CDR3 size: 16 residues. CDR3 coding DNA: TGTGCCAGTAGTATAGATGCCGGACAGGGCACAGATACGCAGTATTTT. Translation: CASSIDAGQGTDTQYF.

This clone was counted once. The V gene is TRBV25-1, the J gene TRBJ2-7, with 12 bases aligning to TRBD1. Germline V gene sequence: CDR1 MGHDK, CDR2 SYGVNS. CDR3 size: 16 residues. J gave up 5 bases and V 5 bases, and 10 bases lay outside the gene matches. CDR3 sequence: CASSPDRDRGLDEQYF. CDR3 DNA: TGTGCCAGCAGTCCCGACCGGGACAGGGGGCTCGACGAGCAGTACTTC.

The V gene is TRBV5-1, the J gene TRBJ2-3, with D unclear. This CDR3 comprises 14 residues. CDR1 is SGHRS, CDR2 YFSETQ, per germline. V was shortened by 1 base and J by 6 bases, with 12 bases between the two germline ends. CDR3 bases: TGCGCCAGCAGCTTGTCCGATACTGAGGATACGCAGTATTTT. This gives the protein CASSLSDTEDTQYF.

This chain uses TRBV15 with TRBJ2-3; D call uncertain. The V end was cut by 0 bases, the J end by 2 bases, with 6 bases between. The length of the CDR3 is 14 residues. CDR1 LNHNV and CDR2 YYDKDF come from the germline V gene (reference sequence). The CDR3 is CATSRERFTDTQYF. The CDR3 DNA is TGTGCCACCAGCAGAGAGAGGTTCACAGATACGCAGTATTTT.

The chain employs TRBV7-9 and TRBJ2-1; TRBD2 is a possible D gene (6 bases). Germline lookup yields CDR1 SEHNR and CDR2 FQNEAQ (reference sequence). The CDR3 runs to 13 residues. The germline V and J ends were trimmed by 8 bases and 7 bases, with 15 bases remaining between them. The chain's CDR3 is CASAGLVWNEQFF. CDR3 DNA sequence: TGTGCCAGCGCGGGGTTAGTGTGGAATGAGCAGTTCTTC.

The chain uses TRBV6-1 and TRBJ2-7; either TRBD1 or TRBD2 may fit D (7 bases each). This CDR3 spans 14 amino acids. Per germline, CDR1 MNHNS and CDR2 SASEGT. The V and J ends lost 7 bases and 4 bases respectively, with 17 bases between them. CDR3 in amino acids: CASKLQGGSYEQYV. CDR3 coding DNA: TGTGCCAGCAAATTGCAGGGGGGGAGTTACGAGCAGTACGTC.

There are a few counts of this clone. The chain combines TRBV6-6 with TRBJ1-2; 10 bases match TRBD1. The V gene's germline CDR1 is MNHNY and CDR2 SVGAGI (reference sequence). The CDR3 extends over 12 amino acids. Trimming removed 8 bases from V and 3 bases from J; junction bases left unmatched: 0. CDR3 in amino acids: CASGQGDYGYTF. The CDR3 DNA reads as TGTGCCAGCGGACAGGGGGACTATGGCTACACCTTC.

The rearrangement joins TRBV9 to TRBJ2-1; possible D gene TRBD2, 6 bases. V was pared by 5 bases and J by 3 bases, with 15 bases between. Germline V gene lookup returns CDR1 SGDLS and CDR2 YYNGEE. This CDR3 spans 15 amino acids. The CDR3 nucleotides are TGTGCCAGCAGTGAGATCGGGAGTGACTACAATGAGCAGTTCTTC. Protein: CASSEIGSDYNEQFF.

The chain is built from TRBV7-8 and TRBJ1-4; no reliable D call. The CDR3 loop spans 13 amino acids. Looked up from germline, CDR1 is SGHVS and CDR2 is FQNEAQ. Trimming shortened V by 0 bases and J by 4 bases, and 3 bases separated the two germline ends. This CDR3 reads CASSLALNEKLFF. The CDR3 coding sequence is TGTGCCAGCAGCTTAGCCCTTAATGAAAAACTGTTTTTT.

This clone was recorded only once. The chain combines TRBV6-5 with TRBJ2-7, with D possibly TRBD2 on 5 matching bases. CDR1 MNHEY and CDR2 SVGAGI come from the germline V gene. With 5 bases removed from V and 4 bases from J, the gap between germline ends came to 9 bases. The CDR3 has 12 amino acids. The DNA of the CDR3 is TGTGCCAGCAGTACTAGTCTTTACGAGCAGTACTTC. Encoded protein: CASSTSLYEQYF.

This chain uses TRBV19 with TRBJ2-7; 9 bases align to TRBD2. With V trimmed by 7 bases and J by 3 bases, 4 bases remained unmatched. The CDR3 is 13 residues long. Looked up from germline, CDR1 is LNHDA and CDR2 is SQIVND (reference sequence). The CDR3 reads CASTPSGNYEQYF. CDR3 nucleotide sequence: TGTGCCAGTACCCCTAGCGGGAACTACGAGCAGTACTTC.

This chain joins TRBV6-5 and TRBJ2-7, with 10 positions matching TRBD2. The J segment lost 6 bases and the V segment lost 5 bases, leaving 7 bases of the junction unmatched. The CDR3 sequence is 14 residues long. Germline V CDR1 and CDR2: MNHEY, SVGAGI. In DNA, the CDR3 is TGTGCCAGCAGTGAGCGGGAGGGCCTCCGCGAGCAGTACGTC. Translated, it gives CASSEREGLREQYV.

The V call is TRBV2, the J call TRBJ1-6; possibly TRBD1 for D (5 bases). The CDR3 is 12 residues long. The germline V gene encodes CDR1 SNHLY and CDR2 FYNNEI. V lost 5 bases and J 11 bases, leaving 10 bases between the germline ends. This CDR3 reads CASSPREPPLHF. The CDR3 nucleotides are TGTGCCAGCAGTCCCAGGGAGCCACCCCTCCACTTT.

V gene TRBV4-1 combines with J gene TRBJ2-1; D gene uncertain. CDR1 MGHRA and CDR2 YSYEKL come from the germline V gene. The V and J ends lost 5 bases and 3 bases respectively, with 8 bases between them. The CDR3 is 13 residues long. DNA for the CDR3: TGCGCCAGCAGCTTCGAAGGCTACAATGAGCAGTTCTTC. Its protein is CASSFEGYNEQFF.

V usage is TRBV5-5 and J usage is TRBJ2-7; no clear D. The CDR3 is 16 amino acids. The V end lost 0 bases, the J end lost 1 base, and 14 bases lay between the germline ends. CDR1 SGHKS and CDR2 YYEKEE come from the germline V gene (reference sequence). CDR3 coding DNA: TGTGCCAGCAGCTTGGCTAGGGTCCCCCGTTCCTACGAGCAGTACTTC. This translates into CASSLARVPRSYEQYF.

V and J are TRBV5-1 and TRBJ1-2; D is unclear. Germline V lookup: CDR1 SGHRS, CDR2 YFSETQ. The CDR3 totals 15 residues. V dropped 0 bases and J dropped 8 bases, with 17 bases sitting between them. CDR3 DNA: TGCGCCAGCAGCTTGGATGGCCGGCAGTTGGACGGCTACACCTTC. This sequence encodes CASSLDGRQLDGYTF. Full variable domain (outside the CDR3, taken from reference TRBV5-1 and TRBJ1-2): KAGVTQTPRYLIKTRGQQVTLSCSPISGHRSVSWYQQTPGQGLQFLFEYFSETQRNKGNFPGRFSGRQFSNSRSEMNVSTLELGDSALYLCASSLDGRQLDGYTFGSGTRLTVV.

The chain has TRBV5-4 and TRBJ2-7; TRBD2 is a possible D gene (5 bases). V was cut by 1 base and J by 6 bases, with 14 bases left in between. The CDR3 is made up of 14 amino acids. Germline V gene sequence: CDR1 SGHNT, CDR2 YYREEE (reference sequence). The CDR3 sequence: CASSLSGLTIEQYF. As DNA, the CDR3 is TGTGCCAGCAGCTTGAGCGGTCTAACGATCGAGCAGTACTTC.

This clone was observed a few times. V and J are TRBV28 and TRBJ2-4; D is undetermined. The CDR3 length is 12 residues. Looked up from germline, CDR1 is MDHEN and CDR2 is SYDVKM. The germline V and J ends were trimmed by 6 bases and 6 bases, with 9 bases remaining between them. The CDR3 DNA reads as TGTGCCAGCAGCGAAACTCGAAACATTCAGTACTTC. This gives the protein CASSETRNIQYF.

The chain links TRBV7-9 to TRBJ2-3, with D maybe TRBD2 (7 bases). Deletions cut 5 bases from V and 2 bases from J, with 17 bases between. CDR3 length: 16 amino acids. Looked up from germline, CDR1 is SEHNR and CDR2 is FQNEAQ (reference sequence). CDR3 DNA sequence: TGTGCCAGCAGCACAAATTACGCGGGGGCCACAGATACGCAGTATTTT. Its translation is CASSTNYAGATDTQYF.

CDR3 nucleotide sequence: TGTGCCAGCAGCTTAGACAGGGAAGGCACTGAAGCTTTCTTT. Translating gives CASSLDREGTEAFF. The chain couples TRBV13 to TRBJ1-1, with D possibly being TRBD1 (6 bases). The CDR3 spans 14 residues. The V gene lost 1 base and the J gene lost 4 bases, with 10 bases spanning the gap. Germline V gene sequence: CDR1 PRHDT, CDR2 FYEKMQ (reference sequence).

The chain has TRBV5-1 and TRBJ2-2, with TRBD2 matching over 8 bases. Germline V gives CDR1 SGHRS, CDR2 YFSETQ. The CDR3 is 16 amino acids. Trimming cost V 4 bases and J 5 bases; bases outside gene matches: 10. The CDR3 loop reads CASSLQAGVKTGELFF. In nucleotides, the CDR3 is TGCGCCAGCAGCCTTCAAGCGGGAGTGAAAACCGGGGAGCTGTTTTTT.

The chain employs TRBV10-1 and TRBJ1-2, with D uncertain. The V end was cut by 0 bases, the J end by 4 bases, with 6 bases between. The V gene's germline CDR1 is WNHNN and CDR2 SYGVQD (reference sequence). The CDR3 consists of 13 residues. The CDR3 region has the DNA TGCGCCAGCAGTGAGTCGGGGAGCTATGGCTACACCTTC. This translates into CASSESGSYGYTF.

V usage is TRBV18 and J usage is TRBJ2-5, with no clear D. This CDR3 contains 13 residues. Germline lookup yields CDR1 KGHSH and CDR2 LQKENI. V was shortened by 1 base and J by 2 bases, with 5 bases between the two germline ends. As DNA, the CDR3 is TGTGCCAGCTCACCACAGGTTCAAGAGACCCAGTACTTC. This codes for CASSPQVQETQYF.

The V gene is TRBV11-2, the J gene TRBJ2-4; D possibly corresponds to TRBD1 (6 bases). The CDR3 sequence is 12 residues long. V lost 8 bases and J 4 bases, leaving 9 bases between the germline ends. Germline CDR1 and CDR2: SGHAT and FQNNGV. DNA of the CDR3: TGTGCCAGCGGGACACTAAAAAACATTCAGTACTTC. As protein: CASGTLKNIQYF.